This T cell receptor beta chain came from a study of T-cell memory formation after mild COVID-19. MiXCR was run by TCRdb on the 5' RACE reads, yielding one entry per CDR3 protein. The sample comprises about 210,000 distinct CDR3 sequences, roughly a tenth of which are singletons, and 3% to 3.5% rests with the top ten. CDR1 is SGHTA and CDR2 is FQGNSA in the germline V gene. Trimming took 4 bases from V and 2 from J, leaving 6 bases between them. The CDR3 length is 13 residues. The gene calls are TRBV7-2 and TRBJ1-3; no clear D. Sample: PBMCs or a T cell subset sorted from them (not recorded which). This TCR came from a man younger than 35 who had mild COVID-19 (a few samples of this study predate the infection). Cell type and time point are not known. The CDR3 here is CASSSGAGNTIYF. The CDR3 nucleotides read TGTGCCAGCAGCTCGGGCGCTGGAAACACCATATATTTT.